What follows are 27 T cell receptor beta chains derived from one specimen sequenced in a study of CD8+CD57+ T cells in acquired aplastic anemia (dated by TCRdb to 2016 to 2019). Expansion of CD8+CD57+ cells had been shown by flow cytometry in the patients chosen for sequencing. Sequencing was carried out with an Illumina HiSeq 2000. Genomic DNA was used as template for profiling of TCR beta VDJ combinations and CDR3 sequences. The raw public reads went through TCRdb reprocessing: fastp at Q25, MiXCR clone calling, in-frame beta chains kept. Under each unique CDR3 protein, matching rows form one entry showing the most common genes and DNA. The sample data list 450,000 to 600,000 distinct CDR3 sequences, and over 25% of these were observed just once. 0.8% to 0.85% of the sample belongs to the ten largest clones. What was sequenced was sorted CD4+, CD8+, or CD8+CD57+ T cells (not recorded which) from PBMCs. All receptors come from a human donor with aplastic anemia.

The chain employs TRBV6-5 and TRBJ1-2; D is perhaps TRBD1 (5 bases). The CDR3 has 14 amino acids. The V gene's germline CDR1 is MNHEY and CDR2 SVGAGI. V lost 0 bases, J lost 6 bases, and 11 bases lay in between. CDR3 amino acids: CASSYSLRGDGYTF. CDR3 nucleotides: TGTGCCAGCAGTTACTCTTTAAGGGGAGATGGCTACACCTTC.

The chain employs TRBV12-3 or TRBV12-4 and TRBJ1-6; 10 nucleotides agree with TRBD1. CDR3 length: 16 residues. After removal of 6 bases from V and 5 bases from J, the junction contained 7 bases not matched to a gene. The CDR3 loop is CASRAEGQGDNSPLHF. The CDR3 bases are TGTGCCAGCAGGGCCGAAGGACAGGGGGATAATTCACCCCTCCACTTT.

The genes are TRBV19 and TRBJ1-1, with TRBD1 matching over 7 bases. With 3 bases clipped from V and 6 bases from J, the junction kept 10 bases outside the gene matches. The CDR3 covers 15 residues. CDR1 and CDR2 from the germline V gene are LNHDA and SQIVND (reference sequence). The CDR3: CASSIGRGRKAEAFF. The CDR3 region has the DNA TGTGCCAGTAGTATTGGGAGGGGGCGCAAGGCTGAAGCTTTCTTT.

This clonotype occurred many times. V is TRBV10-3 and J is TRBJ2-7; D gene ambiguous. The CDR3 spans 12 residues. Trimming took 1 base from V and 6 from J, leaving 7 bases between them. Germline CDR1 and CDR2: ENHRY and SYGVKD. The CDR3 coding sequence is TGTGCCATCAGTGAGTTTAGCTCCGAGCAGTACTTC. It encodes CAISEFSSEQYF.

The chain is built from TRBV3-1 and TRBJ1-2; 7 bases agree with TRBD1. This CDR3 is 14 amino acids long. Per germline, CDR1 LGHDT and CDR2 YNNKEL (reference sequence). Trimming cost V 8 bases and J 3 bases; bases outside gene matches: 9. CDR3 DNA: TGTGCCAGCCGGCAGAGACAGGGTCACTATGGCTACACCTTC. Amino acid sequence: CASRQRQGHYGYTF.

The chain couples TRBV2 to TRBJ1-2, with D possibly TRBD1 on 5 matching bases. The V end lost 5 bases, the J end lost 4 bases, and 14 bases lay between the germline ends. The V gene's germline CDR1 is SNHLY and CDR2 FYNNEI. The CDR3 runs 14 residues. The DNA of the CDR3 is TGTGCCAGCAGTCCCTACGACAGTGTCTATGGCTACACCTTC. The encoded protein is CASSPYDSVYGYTF. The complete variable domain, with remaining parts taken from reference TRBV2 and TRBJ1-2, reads EPEVTQTPSHQVTQMGQEVILRCVPISNHLYFYWYRQILGQKVEFLVSFYNNEISEKSEIFDDQFSVERPDGSNFTLKIRSTKLEDSAMYFCASSPYDSVYGYTFGSGTRLTVV.

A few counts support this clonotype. CDR3 nucleotide sequence: TGTGCCAGCAGCTTAGCCGTCCTAGCGGGCAGACGCACCGGGGAGCTGTTTTTT. It translates to CASSLAVLAGRRTGELFF. V gene TRBV7-2 combines with J gene TRBJ2-2; TRBD2 matches 8 bases. The germline V gene encodes CDR1 SGHTA and CDR2 FQGNSA. The V and J ends lost 0 bases and 4 bases, in that order; junction bases with no gene match: 10. This CDR3 spans 18 amino acids.

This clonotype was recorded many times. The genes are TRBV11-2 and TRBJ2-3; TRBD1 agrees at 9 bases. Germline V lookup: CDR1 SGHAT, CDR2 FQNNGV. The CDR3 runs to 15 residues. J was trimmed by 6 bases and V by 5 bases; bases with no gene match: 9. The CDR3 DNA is TGTGCCAGCAGCGCAGGACAGGGGTTGGCGGATACGCAGTATTTT. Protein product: CASSAGQGLADTQYF.

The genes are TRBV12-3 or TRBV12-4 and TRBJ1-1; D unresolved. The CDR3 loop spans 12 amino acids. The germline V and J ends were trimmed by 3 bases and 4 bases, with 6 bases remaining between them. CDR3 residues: CASSFGLTEAFF. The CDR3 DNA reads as TGTGCCAGCAGTTTCGGCCTCACTGAAGCTTTCTTT.

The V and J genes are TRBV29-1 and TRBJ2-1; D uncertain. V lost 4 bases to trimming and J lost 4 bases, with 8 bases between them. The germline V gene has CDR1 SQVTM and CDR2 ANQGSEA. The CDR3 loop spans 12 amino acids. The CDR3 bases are TGCAGCGTTGTTGAGGCTTACAATGAGCAGTTCTTC. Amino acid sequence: CSVVEAYNEQFF.

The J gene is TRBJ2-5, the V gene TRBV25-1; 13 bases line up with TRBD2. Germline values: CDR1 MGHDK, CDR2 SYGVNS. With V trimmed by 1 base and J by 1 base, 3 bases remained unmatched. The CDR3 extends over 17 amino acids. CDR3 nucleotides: TGTGCCAGCAGTGAATGTGGGACTAGCGGGGTCCAAGAGACCCAGTACTTC. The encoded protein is CASSECGTSGVQETQYF.

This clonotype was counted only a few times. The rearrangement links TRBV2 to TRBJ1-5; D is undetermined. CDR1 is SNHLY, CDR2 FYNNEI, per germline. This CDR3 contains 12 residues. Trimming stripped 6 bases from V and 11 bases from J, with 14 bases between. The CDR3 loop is CASRKGLGTQHF. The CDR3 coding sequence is TGTGCCAGCAGGAAAGGACTCGGGACCCAGCATTTT.

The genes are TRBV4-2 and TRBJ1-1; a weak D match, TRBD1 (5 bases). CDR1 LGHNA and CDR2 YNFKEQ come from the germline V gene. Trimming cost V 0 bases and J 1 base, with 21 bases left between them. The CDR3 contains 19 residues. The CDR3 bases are TGTGCCAGCAGCCAAGATCGCGGGTTTGGGGGGACTGGGAACACTGAAGCTTTCTTT. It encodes CASSQDRGFGGTGNTEAFF.

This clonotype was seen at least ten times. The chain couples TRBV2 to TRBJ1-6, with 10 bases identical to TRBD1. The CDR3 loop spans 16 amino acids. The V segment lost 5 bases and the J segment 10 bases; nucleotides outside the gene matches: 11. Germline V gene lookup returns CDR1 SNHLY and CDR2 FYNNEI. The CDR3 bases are TGTGCCAGCAGTAATTCCCGGGACAGGGGCATGTCACCCCTCCACTTT. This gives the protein CASSNSRDRGMSPLHF.

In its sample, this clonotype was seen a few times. This CDR3 reads CASSQDREGRQYF. The DNA of the CDR3 is TGTGCCAGCAGCCAAGATCGGGAAGGGCGGCAGTACTTC. The V and J genes are TRBV3-1 and TRBJ2-7; D is possibly TRBD2 (5 bases). Germline V gene sequence: CDR1 LGHDT, CDR2 YNNKEL (reference sequence). The CDR3 loop spans 13 amino acids. V lost 0 bases to trimming and J lost 9 bases, with 12 bases between them.

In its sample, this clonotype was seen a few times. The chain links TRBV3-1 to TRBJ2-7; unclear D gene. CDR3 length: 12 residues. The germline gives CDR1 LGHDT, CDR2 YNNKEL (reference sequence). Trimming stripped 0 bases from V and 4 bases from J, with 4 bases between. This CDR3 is CASSQDLYEQYF. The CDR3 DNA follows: TGTGCCAGCAGCCAAGACTTATACGAGCAGTACTTC.

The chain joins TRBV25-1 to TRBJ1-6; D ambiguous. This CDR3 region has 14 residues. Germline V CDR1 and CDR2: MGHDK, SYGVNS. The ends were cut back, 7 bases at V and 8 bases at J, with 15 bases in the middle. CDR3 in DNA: TGTGCCAGCACTCGGGCGGGGTATGATTCACCCCTCCACTTT. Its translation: CASTRAGYDSPLHF. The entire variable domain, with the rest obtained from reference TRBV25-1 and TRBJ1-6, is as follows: EADIYQTPRYLVIGTGKKITLECSQTMGHDKMYWYQQDPGMELHLIHYSYGVNSTEKGDLSSESTVSRIRTEHFPLTLESARPSHTSQYLCASTRAGYDSPLHFGNGTRLTVT.

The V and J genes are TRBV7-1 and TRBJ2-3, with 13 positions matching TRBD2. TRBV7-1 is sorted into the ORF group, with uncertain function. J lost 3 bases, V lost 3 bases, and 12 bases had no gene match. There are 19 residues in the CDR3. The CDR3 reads CASSSGWTSGRLGTDTQYF. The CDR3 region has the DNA TGTGCCAGCAGCTCCGGATGGACTAGCGGGAGATTGGGAACAGATACGCAGTATTTT.

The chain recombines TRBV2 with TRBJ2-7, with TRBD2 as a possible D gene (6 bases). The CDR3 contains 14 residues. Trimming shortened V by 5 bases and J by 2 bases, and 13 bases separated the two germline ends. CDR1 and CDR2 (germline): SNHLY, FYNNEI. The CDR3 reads CASSFAGRAYEQYF. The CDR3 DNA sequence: TGTGCCAGCAGTTTTGCGGGAAGGGCCTACGAGCAGTACTTC.

CDR3 sequence reads: CASTPWREFGELFF. In DNA, the CDR3 is TGTGCCAGCACCCCGTGGCGGGAGTTCGGGGAGCTGTTTTTT. This chain connects TRBV7-3 to TRBJ2-2; 7 bases fit TRBD2. The CDR3 consists of 14 residues. J gave up 7 bases and V 7 bases, and 9 bases lay outside the gene matches. In germline, CDR1 is SGHTA, CDR2 FQGTGA.

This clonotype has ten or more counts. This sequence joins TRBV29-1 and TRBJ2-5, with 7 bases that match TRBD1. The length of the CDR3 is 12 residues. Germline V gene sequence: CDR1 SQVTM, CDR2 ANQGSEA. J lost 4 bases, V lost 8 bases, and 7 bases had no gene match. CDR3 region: CSTRTGPETQYF. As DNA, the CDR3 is TGCAGCACCCGGACAGGTCCAGAGACCCAGTACTTC.

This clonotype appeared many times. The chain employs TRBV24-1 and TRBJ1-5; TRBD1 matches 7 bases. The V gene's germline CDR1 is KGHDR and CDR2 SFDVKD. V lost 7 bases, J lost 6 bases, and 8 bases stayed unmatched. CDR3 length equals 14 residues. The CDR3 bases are TGTGCCACCAGCCAAACAGGGGTGGCTCAGCCCCAGCATTTT. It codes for CATSQTGVAQPQHF.

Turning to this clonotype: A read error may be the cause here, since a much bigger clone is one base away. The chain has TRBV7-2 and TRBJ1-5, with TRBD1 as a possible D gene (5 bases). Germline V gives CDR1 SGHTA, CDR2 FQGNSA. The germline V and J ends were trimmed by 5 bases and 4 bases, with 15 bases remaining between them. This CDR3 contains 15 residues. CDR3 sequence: CASSRGRGLNQPQHF. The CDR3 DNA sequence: TGTGCCAGCAGCAGAGGACGGGGCCTAAATCAGCCCCAGCATTTT. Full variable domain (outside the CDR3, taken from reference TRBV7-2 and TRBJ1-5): GAGVSQSPSNKVTEKGKDVELRCDPISGHTALYWYRQSLGQGLEFLIYFQGNSAPDKSGLPSDRFSAERTGGSVSTLTIQRTQQEDSAVYLCASSRGRGLNQPQHFGDGTRLSIL.

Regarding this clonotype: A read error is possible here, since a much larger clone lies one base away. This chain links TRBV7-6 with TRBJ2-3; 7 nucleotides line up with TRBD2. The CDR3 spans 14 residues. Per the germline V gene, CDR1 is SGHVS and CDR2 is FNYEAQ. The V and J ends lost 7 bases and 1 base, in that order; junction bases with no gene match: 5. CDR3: CASNPTSGTDTQYF. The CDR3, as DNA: TGTGCCAGCAACCCTACTAGCGGCACAGATACGCAGTATTTT.

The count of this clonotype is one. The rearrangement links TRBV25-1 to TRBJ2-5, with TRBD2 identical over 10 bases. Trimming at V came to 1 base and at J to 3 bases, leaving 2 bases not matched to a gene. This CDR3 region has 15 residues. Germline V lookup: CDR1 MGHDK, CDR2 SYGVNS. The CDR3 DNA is TGTGCCAGCAGTGAATCACTAGCGGGAAAAGAGACCCAGTACTTC. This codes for CASSESLAGKETQYF.

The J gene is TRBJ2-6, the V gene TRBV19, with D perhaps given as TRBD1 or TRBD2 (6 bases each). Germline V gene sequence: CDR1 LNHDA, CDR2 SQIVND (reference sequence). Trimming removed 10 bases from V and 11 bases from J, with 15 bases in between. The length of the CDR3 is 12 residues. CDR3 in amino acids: CATGTRDYVLTF. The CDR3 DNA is TGTGCCACTGGGACACGGGACTACGTCCTGACTTTC.

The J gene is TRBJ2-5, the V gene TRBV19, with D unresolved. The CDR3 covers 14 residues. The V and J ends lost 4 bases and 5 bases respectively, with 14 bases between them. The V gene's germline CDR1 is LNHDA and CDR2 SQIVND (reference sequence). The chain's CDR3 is CASSTRSEGETQYF. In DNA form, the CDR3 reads TGTGCCAGTAGTACCCGGTCCGAAGGGGAGACCCAGTACTTC.